The T cell receptor (beta chain) described here comes from a study of beta chain features in type 1 diabetes. Study summary: Investigators examined 107,917,701 sorted cells across all samples. Points from the study as a whole: Type 1 diabetes patients had TCRB CDR3s that were shorter (moderately but significantly so) in all four CD4+ subsets. Whatever favoring of shorter templates PCR might show would apply equally to patients and controls.

Germline trimming cut 6 bases from V and 1 base from J; bases unmatched to any gene: 5. CDR1 is LGHNT and CDR2 is FRNRAP in the germline V gene. The CDR3 is 16 residues long. All of the isolated RNA was reverse transcribed, so expressed TCRB transcripts were sequenced. Some clones are missing from TCRdb's copy, which holds only in-frame ones; the method was immunoSEQ multiplex PCR. The sample holds some 100,000 clones, 40% seen once. In all sorted populations, purity surpassed 95%. In the case of this clone: The antigen is undetermined.

The rearrangement uses TRBV12-5 and TRBJ2-2; 10 bases map to TRBD2. This sequence originates from a young woman in good health. The sequencing input was stem cell memory CD4+ T cells from blood. The CDR3: CASGLLAGENTGELFF. The CDR3 bases are TGTGCTAGTGGGCTTCTAGCGGGAGAGAACACCGGGGAGCTGTTTTTT.